This T cell receptor beta chain was obtained from a study of cytomegalovirus exposure and HLA in healthy donors. The study's findings and limits: TRBV6-2, TRBV6-3 and some other V segments were unresolvable in 87-base-pair reads. The listing of roughly 160 TCR beta chains classed them as cytomegalovirus-associated.

With regard to this clone: Its antigen is still unknown.

V was pared by 4 bases and J by 4 bases, with 13 bases of the junction left unmatched. CDR1 is SGDLS and CDR2 is YYNGEE in the germline V gene. The CDR3 sequence is 18 residues long. PCR was performed using 60 Vbeta and 13 Jbeta primers. TCRdb keeps only in-frame clones here, not all; method: immunoSEQ multiplex PCR. The sample includes 160,000 or so clones, roughly 79% seen only once; the top ten take around 1%. This clonotype was obtained from a middle-aged woman in good health and CMV-seronegative. The chain has TRBV9 and TRBJ2-2, with 10 bases aligning to TRBD2. Sequenced input: PBMCs. CDR3 loop: CASSSSAKREGSTGELFF. CDR3 DNA: TGTGCCAGCAGCTCCTCAGCTAAGCGGGAGGGAAGCACCGGGGAGCTGTTTTTT.